This T cell receptor (beta chain) is drawn from a study of OX40 agonist ivuxolimab in advanced cancers. For context, the study as a whole: The costimulatory receptor OX40 (CD134) was targeted by ivuxolimab, a fully human IgG2 agonistic monoclonal antibody. Intravenous ivuxolimab was administered to patients every 2 weeks at six dose levels: 0.01, 0.1, 0.3, 1.5, 3 and 10 mg/kg. Of the roughly 50 dose-escalation patients, hepatocellular carcinoma was present in approximately 20, melanoma in approximately 15, renal cell carcinoma in 9 and head and neck cancer in 9. In the dose-escalation cohort, 75% to 85% of patients were male, and the mean age was roughly 56 years with a range of about 20 to 80. Prior anti-PD-1, anti-PD-L1 or anti-CTLA-4 therapy was permitted, and checkpoint inhibitors had been received by approximately 39% of dose-escalation patients. Partial responses were achieved by three dose-escalation patients, of whom one had hepatocellular carcinoma and two had cutaneous melanoma. The point of sequencing TCRbeta in the periphery was to test whether ivuxolimab changed TCR sequence diversity and drove clonal T-cell expansion. The paper describes the monotherapy dose-escalation part (N ≈ 52 patients) of the phase I trial of ivuxolimab. Results the study describes overall, beyond this receptor: Low levels of normalized T-cell clonal expansion were also shown by some nonresponding patients. In the 0.1-3.0 mg/kg groups, partial responders were among the patients with the lowest normalized peripheral clonal expansion, particularly in CD8+ T cells. The antigen specificity of the peripheral T cells that underwent clonal expansion was not determined. At doses from 0.1 to 3.0 mg/kg, clonal expansion was seen in both CD4+ and CD8+ blood T cells between baseline and week 6. After ivuxolimab, more expanded clones were found on average in CD8+ T cells than in CD4+ T cells.

Only a few counts were recorded for this clone. This clone's antigen is unknown. There are no base qualities to consult, and no much larger clone falls within one base. In the germline V gene (reference sequence), CDR1 corresponds to SGHAT and CDR2 to FQDESV. The CDR3, cysteine through phenylalanine, is 12 amino acids long. The kept DNA is CDR3 alone, 36 bases in frame from the first base. V drops 5 bases and J drops 6 bases, leaving 11 bases in between. For sequencing of the TCRbeta CDR3 region, genomic DNA was extracted from the sorted cells. The immunoSEQ Assay was used to sequence the TCRbeta CDR3 regions. TCRdb's version of the immuneACCESS table is confined to in-frame rearrangements and falls short of the full clone set. An unresolved V gene accounts for under half of the shortfall where checked; the remainder is of unknown origin. The sample table shows around 26,000 clones, and over 70% are seen once. The leading ten clones occupy 20% to 30% of the sample.

The trial excluded patients who had a history of autoimmune disease or were on systemic immunosuppression. Peripheral blood for TCR sequencing was collected from all dose cohorts at baseline, on cycle 4 day 1, and on cycle 7 day 1. Samples came from an open-label, multicenter, first-in-human phase I dose-escalation trial of ivuxolimab. Adults with locally advanced or metastatic melanoma, renal cell carcinoma, hepatocellular carcinoma or head and neck squamous cell carcinoma were enrolled in the trial. Before TCR sequencing, CD4+ T cells and CD8+ T cells from peripheral blood were sorted into separate populations.

Sequencing was performed on CD4+ or CD8+ T cells sorted from blood, taken in a trial of the OX40 agonist ivuxolimab. The chain couples TRBV11-1 to TRBJ2-7; no D segment can be confidently identified. The source is an adult with an advanced solid tumor such as melanoma, head and neck, liver or kidney cancer. The CDR3 here reads CASSPRMIEQYF. The DNA sequence reads TGTGCCAGCAGCCCCCGAATGATCGAGCAGTACTTC.